The 18 T cell receptor beta chains below were found in one sample sequenced in a study of shared clonotypes between healthy human individuals. The repertoire was sequenced with immunoSEQ multiplex PCR; TCRdb's copy has only in-frame clones and lacks some. The table shows some 2.4 million clones, with roughly 93% occurring only once. The sample was naive CD4+ T cells from PBMCs. The sample's subset: CD45RA+ positively selected. The receptors come from a man younger than 35 in good health. Some clones in this sample may be carry-over from other donors' samples.

The count of this clone is one. The same CDR3 can be traced to other DNA sequences in this sample. The rearrangement joins TRBV5-1 to TRBJ1-2, with 8 bases lining up with TRBD1. V shed 4 bases and J 1 base; nucleotides not matched to a gene: 3. Germline assignment: CDR1 SGHRS and CDR2 YFSETQ. This CDR3 region has 14 residues. This CDR3 is CASSHGQGNYGYTF. The CDR3 bases are TGCGCCAGCAGCCACGGACAGGGTAACTATGGCTACACCTTC. Looking up the rest from reference TRBV5-1 and TRBJ1-2 gives the full variable domain: KAGVTQTPRYLIKTRGQQVTLSCSPISGHRSVSWYQQTPGQGLQFLFEYFSETQRNKGNFPGRFSGRQFSNSRSEMNVSTLELGDSALYLCASSHGQGNYGYTFGSGTRLTVV.

V and J are TRBV7-3 and TRBJ2-2; D is ambiguous. The germline gives CDR1 SGHTA, CDR2 FQGTGA. The CDR3 length is 16 residues. V lost 5 bases to trimming and J lost 0 bases, with 13 bases between them. The CDR3 coding sequence is TGTGCCAGCAGCATGTACAGTTTACCGAACACCGGGGAGCTGTTTTTT. Its protein is CASSMYSLPNTGELFF.

Written as DNA, the CDR3 is TGTGCCAGCTCACCAGGGACGCCCCTGAGGGAGCAGTACTTC. Translation: CASSPGTPLREQYF. The J gene is TRBJ2-7, the V gene TRBV18; D assignment may be TRBD1 or TRBD2 (5 bases each). Germline CDR1 is KGHSH and CDR2 is LQKENI. This CDR3 contains 14 residues. Trimming left V 2 bases short and J 7 bases short, with 15 bases between.

The V gene is TRBV6-1, the J gene TRBJ2-7, with 7 bases matching TRBD1. The junction had 11 bases not matched to a gene; V was cut back by 7 bases and J by 2 bases. CDR1 MNHNS and CDR2 SASEGT come from the germline V gene. The CDR3 runs 15 residues. CDR3 loop: CASTPGRQGTYEQYF. CDR3 nucleotides: TGTGCCAGCACCCCTGGCCGACAGGGTACCTACGAGCAGTACTTC.

Points on this clone: Other DNA variants within this sample encode the same CDR3. This chain joins TRBV5-1 and TRBJ2-7, with unresolved D. Germline V CDR1 and CDR2: SGHRS, YFSETQ. CDR3 size: 13 residues. V was cut by 2 bases and J by 0 bases, with 6 bases left in between. CDR3: CASSLTDSYEQYF. DNA of the CDR3: TGCGCCAGCAGCTTAACCGACTCCTACGAGCAGTACTTC.

The CDR3 sequence is CATSRDSAGEKLFF. DNA of the CDR3: TGTGCCACCAGCAGAGATTCGGCAGGAGAAAAACTGTTTTTT. The genes are TRBV15 and TRBJ1-4; D is uncertain. This CDR3 has 14 residues. V was shortened by 0 bases and J by 8 bases, with 10 bases between the two germline ends. Per the germline V gene, CDR1 is LNHNV and CDR2 is YYDKDF (reference sequence).

With respect to this clone: This same CDR3 is encoded by further DNA sequences in the sample. The CDR3 protein is CASSAPYEQYF. CDR3 DNA: TGTGCCAGCAGTGCCCCCTACGAGCAGTACTTC. This chain connects TRBV6-1 to TRBJ2-7; D is uncertain. The germline V gene encodes CDR1 MNHNS and CDR2 SASEGT. The length of the CDR3 is 11 residues. V was shortened by 4 bases and J by 2 bases, with 3 bases between the two germline ends.

The chain recombines TRBV5-1 with TRBJ2-5; TRBD1 aligns across 8 bases. This CDR3 comprises 18 residues. The germline V gene has CDR1 SGHRS and CDR2 YFSETQ. The J segment lost 0 bases and the V segment lost 4 bases, leaving 14 bases of the junction unmatched. The CDR3 sequence: CASSLQTGTGYYQETQYF. The DNA of the CDR3 is TGCGCCAGCAGCCTACAAACCGGGACAGGTTACTACCAAGAGACCCAGTACTTC.

To note about this clone: The sample has other DNA sequences that encode this CDR3 too. This sequence joins TRBV9 and TRBJ2-7; TRBD2 is a possible D gene (6 bases). V was clipped by 0 bases and J by 0 bases, with 10 bases between them. The CDR3 has 15 residues. Germline loops: CDR1 SGDLS, CDR2 YYNGEE. CDR3 amino acids: CASSVESGYSYEQYF. In DNA form, the CDR3 reads TGTGCCAGCAGCGTAGAAAGCGGGTACTCCTACGAGCAGTACTTC.

This sequence joins TRBV5-1 and TRBJ1-2, with TRBD1 as a possible D gene (5 bases). Germline V gives CDR1 SGHRS, CDR2 YFSETQ. Deletions cut 4 bases from V and 9 bases from J, with 19 bases between. The CDR3 covers 14 residues. This CDR3 is CASSPGTAVESYTF. CDR3 sequence (DNA): TGCGCCAGCAGCCCAGGGACCGCCGTAGAGAGCTACACCTTC.

V is TRBV5-6 and J is TRBJ1-1; D is unresolved. V lost 0 bases to trimming and J lost 0 bases, with 9 bases between them. Germline lookup yields CDR1 SGHDT and CDR2 YYEEEE. This CDR3 has 15 amino acids. The CDR3, as DNA: TGTGCCAGCAGCTTGGGGCAGGTCATGAACACTGAAGCTTTCTTT. The encoded protein is CASSLGQVMNTEAFF.

The chain joins TRBV7-9 to TRBJ1-6, with D unclear. V gave up 4 bases and J gave up 9 bases, with 16 bases separating them. The CDR3 spans 15 residues. Germline CDR1 and CDR2: SEHNR and FQNEAQ (reference sequence). The DNA of the CDR3 is TGTGCCAGCAGCTCAGATCGATTGGGGAGTTCACCCCTCCACTTT. It translates to CASSSDRLGSSPLHF.

The chain links TRBV30 to TRBJ2-5; no firm D call. The CDR3 has 13 amino acids. V was shortened by 6 bases and J by 2 bases, with 13 bases between the two germline ends. The germline V gene encodes CDR1 GTSNPN and CDR2 SVGIG (reference sequence). The CDR3 DNA reads TGTGCCTGCCCCAAGGCGGAACAAGAGACCCAGTACTTC. Its protein is CACPKAEQETQYF. The variable domain in full, with the rest retrieved from reference TRBV30 and TRBJ2-5, is SQTIHQWPATLVQPVGSPLSLECTVEGTSNPNLYWYRQAAGRGLQLLFYSVGIGQISSEVPQNLSASRPQDRQFILSSKKLLLSDSGFYLCACPKAEQETQYFGPGTRLLVL.

The gene calls are TRBV5-4 and TRBJ2-5; D is perhaps TRBD2 (7 bases). The CDR3 has 14 amino acids. Per germline, CDR1 SGHNT and CDR2 YYREEE (reference sequence). Deletions cut 4 bases from V and 5 bases from J, with 15 bases between. CDR3: CASSPGGPMETQYF. In DNA form, the CDR3 reads TGTGCCAGCAGCCCCGGGGGGCCTATGGAGACCCAGTACTTC.

The chain couples TRBV5-1 to TRBJ2-5; 12 bases agree with TRBD2. CDR3 length: 16 amino acids. CDR1 and CDR2 (germline): SGHRS, YFSETQ. Trimming cost V 0 bases and J 2 bases; bases outside gene matches: 2. CDR3: CASSLVTSGGQETQYF. DNA of the CDR3: TGCGCCAGCAGCTTGGTGACTAGCGGGGGTCAAGAGACCCAGTACTTC.

The rearrangement joins TRBV6-5 to TRBJ2-2; perhaps TRBD2 as D (6 bases). The CDR3 sequence is 15 residues long. V lost 5 bases and J 6 bases, leaving 16 bases between the germline ends. CDR1 is MNHEY, CDR2 SVGAGI, per germline. The CDR3: CASSPPPGRPGELFF. The CDR3 nucleotides are TGTGCCAGCAGTCCCCCCCCAGGGAGGCCCGGGGAGCTGTTTTTT.

This rearrangement joins TRBV10-3 to TRBJ2-1; 8 nucleotides align to TRBD2. There are 14 residues in the CDR3. Germline CDR1 and CDR2: ENHRY and SYGVKD. V gave up 6 bases and J gave up 7 bases; unmatched junction bases: 8. The CDR3 loop reads CAIRLAGGRNEQFF. The DNA of the CDR3 is TGTGCCATCAGGCTGGCGGGAGGACGAAATGAGCAGTTCTTC.

The chain uses TRBV29-1 and TRBJ2-7; 11 bases are a match to TRBD1. The CDR3 has 13 residues. Germline V gives CDR1 SQVTM, CDR2 ANQGSEA. Unmatched junction bases numbered 5, after V lost 4 bases and J lost 6 bases. The CDR3 region has the DNA TGCAGCGTTGTCCGGACAGGGGGCTCCGAGCAGTACTTC. Protein sequence: CSVVRTGGSEQYF.